This T cell receptor beta chain was identified in a study of blood T cell repertoires in COVID-19. Germline CDR1 LGHNA, CDR2 YNFKEQ. V gave up 1 base and J gave up 4 bases; unmatched junction bases: 4. The CDR3 length is 16 residues. Some clones are missing from TCRdb's copy, which holds only in-frame ones; the method was immunoSEQ multiplex PCR. The sample contains 300,000 to 400,000 clones, around 87% of which appear only once. Sequenced material: peripheral blood. This chain links TRBV4-2 with TRBJ2-1, with 10 bases that match TRBD2. The receptor's source is a woman aged 55-69 years with COVID-19, enrolled during active disease. In DNA, the CDR3 is TGTGCCAGCAGCCAAGCCGGACTAGCGGTTTACAATGAGCAGTTCTTC. Its protein product is CASSQAGLAVYNEQFF.